Shown below are 24 T cell receptor beta chains from a single sample sequenced in a study of CD8+CD57+ T cells in acquired aplastic anemia. Before being chosen for sequencing, patients had shown CD8+CD57+ cell expansion by flow cytometry. CDR3 and TCR beta VDJ profiling relied on a genomic DNA template. TCRdb re-analysed the reads in MiXCR, keeping a single row per CDR3 protein. The repertoire holds 150,000 to 200,000 distinct CDR3 sequences, around half seen once, with about 9.5% in the top ten. Sequencing was performed on sorted CD4+, CD8+, or CD8+CD57+ T cells (not recorded which) from PBMCs. These receptors originate from a human donor with aplastic anemia.

The V gene is TRBV9, the J gene TRBJ2-7; 12 bases are shared with TRBD2. The V and J ends lost 3 bases and 3 bases, in that order; junction bases with no gene match: 4. There are 15 residues in the CDR3. In germline, CDR1 is SGDLS, CDR2 YYNGEE. The CDR3 coding sequence is TGTGCCAGCAGCGCAACTAGCGGGAGGTTCTACGAGCAGTACTTC. Its protein is CASSATSGRFYEQYF.

A remark on this clonotype: Its ends do not fully match the called genes, so a read error is possible. The chain recombines TRBV24-1 with TRBJ1-1, with D uncertain. The CDR3 is made up of 15 amino acids. Looked up from germline, CDR1 is KGHDR and CDR2 is SFDVKD. This CDR3 is CATSDAQVGNTEALF. CDR3 coding DNA: TGTGCCACCAGTGATGCCCAGGTAGGGAACACTGAAGCTCTCTTT.

This clonotype was seen many times. The CDR3 DNA is TGCGCCAGCAGTAGGGGAACTAGCCAAGAGACCCAGTACTTC. It codes for CASSRGTSQETQYF. The chain carries TRBV5-1 and TRBJ2-5; the D gene could be TRBD1 or TRBD2 (5 bases each). This CDR3 contains 14 residues. The germline V and J ends were trimmed by 5 bases and 1 base, with 12 bases remaining between them. CDR1 SGHRS and CDR2 YFSETQ come from the germline V gene.

The chain combines TRBV29-1 with TRBJ2-3; 10 positions match TRBD2. Germline-derived CDR1 and CDR2 are SQVTM and ANQGSEA. V trimming: 5 bases; J trimming: 0 bases; junction bases outside the gene matches: 5. The CDR3 extends over 15 amino acids. The CDR3 is CSVTSGEDSTDTQYF. Here the CDR3 DNA reads TGCAGCGTTACTAGCGGGGAGGATAGCACAGATACGCAGTATTTT.

The gene calls are TRBV2 and TRBJ2-5; 11 nucleotides line up with TRBD2. V shed 3 bases and J 1 base; nucleotides not matched to a gene: 4. This CDR3 region has 16 residues. The germline V gene encodes CDR1 SNHLY and CDR2 FYNNEI. In DNA form, the CDR3 reads TGTGCCAGCAGTGAGGCGACTAGCGGGATCCAAGAGACCCAGTACTTC. As protein: CASSEATSGIQETQYF. Full variable domain (rest looked up from reference TRBV2 and TRBJ2-5): EPEVTQTPSHQVTQMGQEVILRCVPISNHLYFYWYRQILGQKVEFLVSFYNNEISEKSEIFDDQFSVERPDGSNFTLKIRSTKLEDSAMYFCASSEATSGIQETQYFGPGTRLLVL.

The chain employs TRBV29-1 and TRBJ1-2, with D uncertain. From germline, CDR1 is SQVTM and CDR2 ANQGSEA. The CDR3 has 12 residues. The ends were cut back, 6 bases at V and 4 bases at J, with 12 bases in the middle. As DNA, the CDR3 is TGCAGCGTAAAGGAAGTAAGCTATGGCTACACCTTC. Translated, it gives CSVKEVSYGYTF.

The V and J genes are TRBV19 and TRBJ1-1, with 10 bases that match TRBD1. Losses at the gene ends were 5 bases for V and 5 bases for J; bases not matched to a gene: 5. Germline values: CDR1 LNHDA, CDR2 SQIVND (reference sequence). This CDR3 has 14 amino acids. In DNA form, the CDR3 reads TGTGCCAGTAGTCCTTGGACAGGGGGAACTGAAGCTTTCTTT. Protein sequence: CASSPWTGGTEAFF.

This clonotype was picked up many times. This chain connects TRBV6-2 or TRBV6-3 to TRBJ1-6; D remains ambiguous. CDR3 size: 17 residues. V was pared by 0 bases and J by 0 bases, with 9 bases between. Looked up from germline, CDR1 is MNHEY and CDR2 is SVGEGT. Written as DNA, the CDR3 is TGTGCCAGCAGTTACTCGAGAGGGAGCTCCTATAATTCACCCCTCCACTTT. Protein: CASSYSRGSSYNSPLHF.

In regard to this clonotype: A junction end diverges from the germline sequence, so it may reflect a read error. The CDR3 DNA sequence: TGCGCCAGCAAGACTAGCGGGGTCACAGGTACGCAGTATTTT. Protein: CASKTSGVTGTQYF. The rearrangement joins TRBV5-1 to TRBJ2-3; the match to TRBD2 covers 11 bases. CDR1 is SGHRS and CDR2 is YFSETQ in the germline V gene. The CDR3 extends over 14 amino acids.

This clonotype appeared a few times. The gene calls are TRBV5-1 and TRBJ2-7; 9 nucleotides agree with TRBD1. The CDR3 runs 14 residues. The germline V gene has CDR1 SGHRS and CDR2 YFSETQ. Trimming removed 4 bases from V and 5 bases from J; junction bases left unmatched: 7. This CDR3 is CASSPGTGRDEQYF. The CDR3 DNA sequence: TGCGCCAGCAGCCCGGGGACAGGGAGAGACGAGCAGTACTTC.

In this sample, this clonotype turned up many times. V and J are TRBV6-1 and TRBJ2-7, with D possibly TRBD2 on 6 matching bases. The V end lost 5 bases, the J end lost 7 bases, and 21 bases lay between the germline ends. CDR3 length: 15 residues. Germline assignment: CDR1 MNHNS and CDR2 SASEGT. This CDR3 is CASSPGLSGTREQYF. As DNA, the CDR3 is TGTGCCAGCAGTCCGGGACTGTCGGGGACTCGAGAGCAGTACTTC.

This clonotype occurred many times. The J gene is TRBJ2-1, the V gene TRBV19; 8 nucleotides align to TRBD2. This CDR3 contains 14 residues. From germline, CDR1 is LNHDA and CDR2 SQIVND (reference sequence). V lost 7 bases to trimming and J lost 5 bases; unmatched junction nucleotides: 7. The CDR3 coding sequence is TGTGCCAGTAAAGGCGGGAGGACGAACAATGAGCAGTTCTTC. Its protein is CASKGGRTNNEQFF.

This clonotype was counted between two and nine times. The chain has TRBV9 and TRBJ1-2; the D gene is possibly TRBD1 (6 bases). The CDR3 contains 16 residues. Germline lookup yields CDR1 SGDLS and CDR2 YYNGEE. Trimming shortened V by 3 bases and J by 4 bases, and 19 bases separated the two germline ends. CDR3 protein: CASSGGPGAFSYGYTF. CDR3 DNA: TGTGCCAGCAGCGGGGGTCCGGGGGCCTTTTCCTATGGCTACACCTTC.

A note on this clonotype: It is unclear where the CDR3 begins or ends on the DNA, so no DNA is shown, and the CDR3 is as TCRdb lists it. This chain connects TRBV10-3 to TRBJ1-2; the table names TRBD1, a call not compared with the DNA. Termini included, the CDR3 measures 15 amino acids. Per the germline V gene, CDR1 is ENHRY and CDR2 is SYGVKD. The CDR3: CASSLRDRPFYGCTF.

This clonotype was detected ten times or more. V and J are TRBV12-3 or TRBV12-4 and TRBJ1-2; D might be TRBD1 (6 bases). The CDR3 covers 12 residues. V was clipped by 4 bases and J by 9 bases, with 12 bases between them. The CDR3 DNA is TGTGCCAGCAGTTCCGACAGGAGGAGCTACACCTTC. This codes for CASSSDRRSYTF.

This clonotype was seen many times. The chain uses TRBV5-1 and TRBJ1-5, with D perhaps TRBD1 (5 bases). Germline V lookup: CDR1 SGHRS, CDR2 YFSETQ. V lost 0 bases and J 2 bases, leaving 9 bases between the germline ends. The CDR3 covers 15 residues. The CDR3 protein is CASSLDGAGNQPQHF. The CDR3 nucleotides read TGCGCCAGCAGCTTGGACGGGGCAGGCAATCAGCCCCAGCATTTT.

The gene calls are TRBV24-1 and TRBJ2-7; D may be TRBD1 or TRBD2 (5 bases each). Germline values: CDR1 KGHDR, CDR2 SFDVKD. Trimming took off 5 bases at V and 3 bases at J, with 10 bases between the two ends. The CDR3 contains 13 residues. CDR3 protein: CATSGDADYEQYF. In DNA, the CDR3 is TGTGCCACCAGTGGGGACGCAGACTACGAGCAGTACTTC.

V and J are TRBV5-5 and TRBJ1-1, with D tentatively TRBD1 (6 bases). Trimming took off 2 bases at V and 0 bases at J, with 11 bases between the two ends. The CDR3 totals 15 residues. The germline V gene has CDR1 SGHKS and CDR2 YYEKEE (reference sequence). CDR3 sequence (DNA): TGTGCCAGCAGCTTCCGGACAGAGATGAACACTGAAGCTTTCTTT. It yields the protein CASSFRTEMNTEAFF.

This clonotype was seen at least ten times. The chain carries TRBV4-2 and TRBJ2-1, with D unresolved. From germline, CDR1 is LGHNA and CDR2 YNFKEQ. The CDR3 is 15 amino acids. The V gene lost 0 bases and the J gene lost 6 bases, with 12 bases spanning the gap. The CDR3: CASSQEDGSRNEQFF. The CDR3 DNA reads TGTGCCAGCAGCCAAGAGGATGGGTCCCGCAATGAGCAGTTCTTC.

This clonotype came up many times. The V call is TRBV19, the J call TRBJ2-1; D unclear. CDR1 is LNHDA and CDR2 is SQIVND in the germline V gene (reference sequence). The V end was cut by 0 bases, the J end by 0 bases, with 6 bases between. The CDR3 loop spans 15 amino acids. The CDR3 nucleotides are TGTGCCAGTAGTATAGAATGGGACTCCTACAATGAGCAGTTCTTC. It encodes CASSIEWDSYNEQFF.

This clonotype showed up just a few times. This sequence joins TRBV24-1 and TRBJ2-3; 11 bases are a match to TRBD2. The length of the CDR3 is 17 residues. V dropped 4 bases and J dropped 5; count of bases not matched to a gene: 10. The germline gives CDR1 KGHDR, CDR2 SFDVKD. CDR3 nucleotide sequence: TGTGCCACCAGTGACGGACTTAGCGGGGGGGCCAGAGATACGCAGTATTTT. Translation: CATSDGLSGGARDTQYF.

On this clonotype: Being one base from a much bigger clone, this may be a read error. The chain combines TRBV5-1 with TRBJ2-2; 7 nucleotides agree with TRBD2. V gave up 6 bases and J gave up 9 bases; unmatched junction bases: 8. Germline CDR1 and CDR2: SGHRS and YFSETQ. The CDR3 covers 13 residues. CDR3 bases: TGCGCCAGCACCCAGGGAGGGGCCAGGGAGCTGTTTTTT. This codes for CASTQGGARELFF.

V usage is TRBV24-1 and J usage is TRBJ2-1, with 7 nucleotides matching TRBD1. J lost 8 bases, V lost 2 bases, and 11 bases had no gene match. Germline CDR1 is KGHDR and CDR2 is SFDVKD. CDR3 length equals 16 residues. Written as DNA, the CDR3 is TGTGCCACCAGTGATTCCCCTCCCGGACAGGTGGATGAGCAGTTCTTC. Translating it yields CATSDSPPGQVDEQFF.

The V call is TRBV5-2, the J call TRBJ1-4; the table names TRBD1, a call not compared with the DNA. TRBV5-2 is termed a pseudogene. This CDR3 comprises 16 residues. CDR3 sequence reads: CASSRRGTANNEKLFF. The CDR3 coding sequence is TGTGCCAGCAGCAGAAGGGGGACAGCAAATAATGAAAAACTGTTTTTT.